This entry concerns a single T cell receptor (beta chain). Its matching antigen is unknown. This record belongs to a study of shared clonotypes between healthy human individuals. CD45RO-negative, CCR7-positively selected cells formed the naive CD8 fraction, excluding terminally differentiated effector memory CD45RA+ cells. Healthy and HIV-negative, the adult donors had no recent acute infections or vaccinations. J gave up 0 bases and V 7 bases, and 11 bases lay outside the gene matches. Per germline, CDR1 LNHDA and CDR2 SQIVND (reference sequence). CDR3 length equals 18 residues. Here immunoSEQ multiplex PCR was the method, and the copy in TCRdb shows in-frame clones only, minus some. The top ten clones hold more than 0.085% of a sample with some 630,000 clones, 95% to 96% of them seen once. Study-level findings and limits: Rarefaction demonstrated incomplete sorted-subset sequencing despite large depth.

Sequencing was done on a sample of naive CD8+ T cells sorted from blood. The receptor's source is a woman aged 30 to 39 in good health. This chain uses TRBV19 with TRBJ1-5, with TRBD1 matching over 11 bases. In DNA, the CDR3 is TGTGCCAGTACCTCCCGGACAGGGGGCATCTATAGCAATCAGCCCCAGCATTTT. Amino acid sequence: CASTSRTGGIYSNQPQHF.